This section outlines one T cell receptor (beta chain) sequence together with its context. The antigen is undetermined. Each of the donors was a healthy adult who was HIV-negative and had not had a recent acute infection or vaccination. Authors' methods: ImmunoSEQ gave junction-only sequences without quality scores, so filtering differed. The repertoire was sequenced with immunoSEQ multiplex PCR; TCRdb's copy has only in-frame clones and lacks some. V and J calls and clone size come straight from that table; D and trimming were deduced from the DNA. The sample has 650,000 to 700,000 clones, less than 95% seen once; the top ten hold 34%. This sample is part of a study of shared clonotypes between healthy human individuals. Findings of the study overall: The authors sampled blood alone, and tissue repertoires likely differ.

Trimming took 3 bases from V and 4 from J, leaving 11 bases between them. The CDR3 is made up of 14 amino acids. The germline CDR1 and CDR2 sequences are LNHDA and SQIVND (reference sequence). V is TRBV19 and J is TRBJ2-3, with D perhaps matching TRBD2 (6 bases). The TCR comes from a man between 18 and 35 years old in good health. Some clones in this sample may be carry-over from other donors' samples. The sequencing input was memory CD8+ T cells from PBMCs. The subset: CD45RO+ cells pooled with CCR7-negative TemRA cells. The CDR3 spells CASSIKGGADTQYF. In nucleotides, the CDR3 is TGTGCCAGTAGTATTAAGGGAGGCGCAGATACGCAGTATTTT.